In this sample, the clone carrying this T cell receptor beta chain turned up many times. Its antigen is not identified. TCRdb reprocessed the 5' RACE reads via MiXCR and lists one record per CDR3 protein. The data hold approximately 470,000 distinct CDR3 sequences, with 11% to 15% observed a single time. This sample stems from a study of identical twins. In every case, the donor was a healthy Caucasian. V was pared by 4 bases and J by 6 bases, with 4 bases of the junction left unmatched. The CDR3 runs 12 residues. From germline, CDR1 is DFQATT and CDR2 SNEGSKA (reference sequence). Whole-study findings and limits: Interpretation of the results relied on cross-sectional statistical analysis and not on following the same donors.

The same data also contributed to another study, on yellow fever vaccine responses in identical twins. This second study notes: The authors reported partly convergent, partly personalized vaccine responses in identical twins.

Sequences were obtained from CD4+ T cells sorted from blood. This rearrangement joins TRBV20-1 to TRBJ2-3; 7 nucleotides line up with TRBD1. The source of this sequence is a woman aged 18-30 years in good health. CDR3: CSAIDRADTQYF. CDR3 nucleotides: TGCAGTGCTATAGACAGGGCCGATACGCAGTATTTT.